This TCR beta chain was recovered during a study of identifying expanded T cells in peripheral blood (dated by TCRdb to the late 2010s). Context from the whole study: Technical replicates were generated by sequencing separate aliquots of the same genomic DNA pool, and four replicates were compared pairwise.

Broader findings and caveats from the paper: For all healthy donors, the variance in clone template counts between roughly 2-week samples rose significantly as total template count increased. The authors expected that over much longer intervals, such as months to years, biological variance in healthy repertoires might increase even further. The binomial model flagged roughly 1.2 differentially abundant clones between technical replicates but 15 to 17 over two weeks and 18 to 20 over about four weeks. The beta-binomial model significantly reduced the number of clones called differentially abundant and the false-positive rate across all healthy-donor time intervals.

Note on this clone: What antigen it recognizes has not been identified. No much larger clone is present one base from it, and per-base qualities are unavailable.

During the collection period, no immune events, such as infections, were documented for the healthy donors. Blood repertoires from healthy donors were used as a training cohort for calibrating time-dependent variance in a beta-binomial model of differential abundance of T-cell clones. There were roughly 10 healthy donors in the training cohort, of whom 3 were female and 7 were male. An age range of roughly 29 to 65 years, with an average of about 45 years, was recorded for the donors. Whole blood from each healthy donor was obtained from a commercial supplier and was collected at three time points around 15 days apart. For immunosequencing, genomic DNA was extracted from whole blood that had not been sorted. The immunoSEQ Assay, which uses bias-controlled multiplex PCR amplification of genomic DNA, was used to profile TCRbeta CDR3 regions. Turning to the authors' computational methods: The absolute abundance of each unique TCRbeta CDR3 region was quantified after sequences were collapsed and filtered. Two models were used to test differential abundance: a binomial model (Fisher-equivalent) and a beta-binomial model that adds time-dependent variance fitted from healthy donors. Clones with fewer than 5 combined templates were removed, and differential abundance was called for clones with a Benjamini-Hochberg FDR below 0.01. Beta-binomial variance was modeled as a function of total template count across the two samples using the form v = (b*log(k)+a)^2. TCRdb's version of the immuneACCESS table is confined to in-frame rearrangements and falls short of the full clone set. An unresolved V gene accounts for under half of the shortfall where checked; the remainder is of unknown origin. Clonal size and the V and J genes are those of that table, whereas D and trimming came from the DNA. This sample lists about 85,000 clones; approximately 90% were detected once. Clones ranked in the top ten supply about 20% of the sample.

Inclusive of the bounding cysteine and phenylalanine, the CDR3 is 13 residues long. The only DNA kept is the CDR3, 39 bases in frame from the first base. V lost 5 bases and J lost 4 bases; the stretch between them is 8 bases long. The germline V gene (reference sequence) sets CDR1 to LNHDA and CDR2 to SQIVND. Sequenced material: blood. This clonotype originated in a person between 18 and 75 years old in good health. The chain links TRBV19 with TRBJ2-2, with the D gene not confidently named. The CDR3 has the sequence CASSLSPTGELFF. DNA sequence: TGTGCCAGTAGTCTCTCCCCCACCGGGGAGCTGTTTTTT.